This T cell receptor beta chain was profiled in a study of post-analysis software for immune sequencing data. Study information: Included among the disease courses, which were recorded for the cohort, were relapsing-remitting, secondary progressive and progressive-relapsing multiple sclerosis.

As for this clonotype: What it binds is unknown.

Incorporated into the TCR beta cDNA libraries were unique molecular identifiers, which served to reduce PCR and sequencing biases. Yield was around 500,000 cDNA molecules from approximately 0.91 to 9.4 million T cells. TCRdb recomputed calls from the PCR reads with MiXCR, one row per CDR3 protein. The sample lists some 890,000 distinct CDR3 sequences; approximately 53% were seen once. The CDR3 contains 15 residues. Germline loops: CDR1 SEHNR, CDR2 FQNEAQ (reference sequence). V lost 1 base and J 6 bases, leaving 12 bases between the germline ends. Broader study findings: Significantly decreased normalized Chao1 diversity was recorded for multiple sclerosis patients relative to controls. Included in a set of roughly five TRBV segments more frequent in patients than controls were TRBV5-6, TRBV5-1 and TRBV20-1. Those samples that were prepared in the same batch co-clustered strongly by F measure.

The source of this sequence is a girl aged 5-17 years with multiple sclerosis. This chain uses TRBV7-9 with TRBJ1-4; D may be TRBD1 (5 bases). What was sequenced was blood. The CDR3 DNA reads TGTGCCAGCAGCTTAGGACGGGGGATTGATGAAAAACTGTTTTTT. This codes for CASSLGRGIDEKLFF.